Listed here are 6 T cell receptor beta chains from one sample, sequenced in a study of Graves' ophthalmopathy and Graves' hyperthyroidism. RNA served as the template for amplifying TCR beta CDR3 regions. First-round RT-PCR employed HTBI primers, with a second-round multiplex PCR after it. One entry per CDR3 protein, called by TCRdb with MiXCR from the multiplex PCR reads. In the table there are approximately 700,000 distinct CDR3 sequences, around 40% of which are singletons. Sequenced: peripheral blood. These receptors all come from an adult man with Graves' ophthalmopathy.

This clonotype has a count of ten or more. This CDR3 is CASSEQGGEKLFF. The CDR3, as DNA: TGCGCCAGCAGTGAGCAGGGTGGGGAAAAACTGTTTTTT. This chain uses TRBV10-2 with TRBJ1-4, with a possible D match to TRBD1 (5 bases). Germline CDR1 reads WSHSY; CDR2 reads SAAADI. The CDR3 runs to 13 residues. The V end lost 2 bases, the J end lost 8 bases, and 9 bases lay between the germline ends.

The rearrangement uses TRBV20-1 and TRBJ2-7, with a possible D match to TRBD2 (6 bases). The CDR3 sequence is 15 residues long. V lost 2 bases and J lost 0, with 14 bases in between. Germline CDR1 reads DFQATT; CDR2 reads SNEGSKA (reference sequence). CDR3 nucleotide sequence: TGCAGTGCTAGAACGGGGGACCTAACCTCCTACGAGCAGTACTTC. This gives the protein CSARTGDLTSYEQYF.

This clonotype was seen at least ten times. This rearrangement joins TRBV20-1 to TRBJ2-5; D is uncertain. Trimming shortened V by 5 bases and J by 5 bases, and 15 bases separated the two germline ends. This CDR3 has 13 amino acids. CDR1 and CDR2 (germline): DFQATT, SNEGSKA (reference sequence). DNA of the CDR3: TGCAGTGCTCCGTCCTCACAAACGGAGACCCAGTACTTC. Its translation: CSAPSSQTETQYF.

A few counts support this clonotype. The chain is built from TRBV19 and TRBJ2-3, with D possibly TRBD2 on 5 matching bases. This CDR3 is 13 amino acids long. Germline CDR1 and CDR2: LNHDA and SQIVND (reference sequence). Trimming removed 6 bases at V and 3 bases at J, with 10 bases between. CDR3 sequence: CASRTRGTDTQYF. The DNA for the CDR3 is TGTGCCAGTAGGACACGCGGGACAGATACGCAGTATTTT.

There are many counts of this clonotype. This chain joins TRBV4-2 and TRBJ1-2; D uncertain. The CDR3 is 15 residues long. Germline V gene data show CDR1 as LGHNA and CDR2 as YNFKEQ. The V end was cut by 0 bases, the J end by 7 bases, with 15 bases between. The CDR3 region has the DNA TGTGCCAGCAGCCAAGATGGGTACTACCAAGCTGGCTACACCTTC. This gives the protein CASSQDGYYQAGYTF.

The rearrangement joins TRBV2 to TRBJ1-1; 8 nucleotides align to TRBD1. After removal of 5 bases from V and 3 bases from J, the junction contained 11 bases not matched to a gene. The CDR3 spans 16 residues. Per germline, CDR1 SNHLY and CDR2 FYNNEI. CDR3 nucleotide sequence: TGTGCCAGCAGTTTTAGACAGGGGCGGTTTTACACTGAAGCTTTCTTT. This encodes CASSFRQGRFYTEAFF.